The entry below gives a single T cell receptor (beta chain) sequence along with its context. The antigen remains unidentified. Isolated PBMCs totaled at least 6.5 million in each sample. The second PCR ran roughly 6 to 11 cycles with a sample-barcoded 5' primer and J-beta primers. Every single cDNA molecule received a tag from a template-switch adaptor with 12 random nucleotides. TCRdb recomputed calls from the 5' RACE reads with MiXCR, one row per CDR3 protein. The sample has hundreds of thousands of distinct CDR3 sequences, under 45% seen once. The source of the sample is a study of blood T cells in healthy people across ages. Study findings and constraints: Changes seen in expanded clonotypes were possibly confounded by donor CMV status left unknown.

V was pared by 6 bases and J by 0 bases, with 12 bases between. This CDR3 has 15 amino acids. CDR1 is MNHNY and CDR2 is SVGAGI in the germline V gene (reference sequence). The V and J genes are TRBV6-6 and TRBJ2-1; weak D call: TRBD2 (6 bases). The specimen was blood. The TCR sequence derives from a man aged 55 to 70 in good health. This CDR3 is CASSDTSSSYNEQFF. In DNA form, the CDR3 reads TGTGCCAGCAGCGATACTAGCAGCTCCTACAATGAGCAGTTCTTC.